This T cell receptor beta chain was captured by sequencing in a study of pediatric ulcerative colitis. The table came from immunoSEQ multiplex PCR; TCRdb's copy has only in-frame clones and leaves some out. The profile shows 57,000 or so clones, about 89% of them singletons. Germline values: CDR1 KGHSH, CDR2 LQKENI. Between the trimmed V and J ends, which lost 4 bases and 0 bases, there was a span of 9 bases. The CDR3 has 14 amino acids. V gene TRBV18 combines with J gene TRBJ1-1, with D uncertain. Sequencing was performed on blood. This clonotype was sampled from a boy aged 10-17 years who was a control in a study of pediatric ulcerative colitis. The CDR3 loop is CASSLAEMNTEAFF. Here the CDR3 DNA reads TGTGCCAGCTCACTCGCGGAAATGAACACTGAAGCTTTCTTT.